This T cell receptor beta chain comes out of a study of CD8 T cells in Susac syndrome (dated by TCRdb to between 2018 and 2021). At the level of the whole study: The study used repertoire sequencing to test whether antigen drove CD8+ T cell activation and differentiation in Susac syndrome. The clonality of the CD8+ T cell repertoire was compared across approximately eleven healthy donors, 14 Susac syndrome patients and roughly 15 multiple sclerosis patients. General conclusions and limits of the study: The number of individuals in the TCR sequencing and HLA analysis was acknowledged as relatively small.

A note on this clonotype: The antigen it recognizes is unknown. Nothing much larger sits one base from this clone, and base qualities are not available.

RNA was extracted using the RNeasy kit, and roughly 0.5 to 1 microgram was reverse transcribed with random hexamers. The immunoSEQ multiplex PCR assay, which covers 54 Vbeta and 13 Jbeta segments, was used to amplify TCR beta CDR3 regions. PCR amplification bias was corrected by using a synthetic template baseline for primer optimization and computational correction. The source study handled its data this way. Reads were annotated to V, D and J genes according to IMGT and were analyzed with immunoSEQ Analyzer, with only productive sequences retained. Clonality was calculated as one minus the Shannon entropy normalized by log2 of the number of productive unique sequences. Public and private clones were assessed among the 100 most prevalent clones of each patient and control. Clones were defined as Susac-specific when absent from the healthy and MS cohorts, from about 1,100 published viral clones and from other ImmuneACCESS disease sequences. The public reads were quality trimmed at Q25 with fastp and then assembled into clones with MiXCR by TCRdb, keeping productive beta chains. Each record represents a unique CDR3 protein, reported with the most common genes and DNA among its rows. The V and J calls were determined by TCRdb, not by the authors. Recorded for this sample are 250,000 to 300,000 distinct CDR3 sequences; over 75% of them occurred a single time. In total, the top ten clones hold 0.18% of the sample.

Peripheral blood CD8+ and CD4+ T cells from healthy donors, Susac syndrome patients and multiple sclerosis patients were profiled by high-throughput TCR beta sequencing. Treatment-naive patients with stable or active relapsing-remitting disease fulfilling revised McDonald criteria were used as multiple sclerosis controls. CD8+ TEMRA cells were enriched by FACS, while bulk CD8+ and CD4+ T cells were purified by magnetic negative isolation. Blood was drawn into EDTA tubes, processed within 24 hours, and PBMCs were isolated by density gradient centrifugation. PBMCs destined for TCR sequencing were cryopreserved in liquid nitrogen and later thawed in a 37 °C water bath. A purity of at least 90% was achieved for sorted or isolated CD4+, CD8+ and CD8+ TEMRA cells. This TCR was sampled from a human donor with multiple sclerosis. Input material: CD8+ T cells from PBMCs.

Read as DNA, the sequence is TGTGCCAGCAGTCCCCTATACACCGGGGAGCTGTTTTTT. Translated, it gives CASSPLYTGELFF. The V and J genes are TRBV27 and TRBJ2-2, with the identity of the D gene unclear. CDR1 and CDR2 are drawn from the germline V gene (reference sequence): MNHEY, SMNVEV. V is clipped by 5 bases and J by 3 bases, and the sequence between their germline boundaries is 7 bases long. Inclusive of the bounding cysteine and phenylalanine, the CDR3 is 13 residues long. The retained sequence is limited to the CDR3, 39 bases, with the frame set at the first base.